The rows below give T cell receptor beta chains drawn from one sample of a study of T cells in Graves' hyperthyroidism and ophthalmopathy. MiXCR, run by TCRdb on the multiplex PCR reads, gives a single entry per CDR3 protein. The top ten hold roughly 55% of the sample, which has about 200,000 distinct CDR3 sequences, about 15% seen once. Material for sequencing was blood. These TCRs come from a woman in her forties or fifties with Graves' hyperthyroidism. The CDR3 runs from the conserved cysteine through the conserved F or W. A D gene is named only where the DNA matches it firmly. A clone size is listed for some rows: how often the clone was seen (once, few, many), or a class if it is expanded.

CDR3aa	CDR3nt	abundance	d_gene	j_gene	v_gene
CSAREPGNSNQPQHF	TGCAGTGCTCGTGAGCCGGGAAATAGCAATCAGCCCCAGCATTTT	-	-	TRBJ1-5	TRBV20-1
CASGHRSYEQYF	TGTGCCAGCGGACACCGCTCCTACGAGCAGTACTTC	few	-	TRBJ2-7	TRBV28
CASSSGQYNQPQHF	TGTGCCAGCAGCTCGGGGCAGTACAATCAGCCCCAGCATTTT	many	-	TRBJ1-5	TRBV9
CASSLLAGGNNEQFF	TGCGCCAGCAGCTTGCTAGCGGGAGGGAACAATGAGCAGTTCTTC	many	TRBD2	TRBJ2-1	TRBV5-1
CASSPPGQGIAGDTDTQYF	TGTGCCAGCAGCCCTCCGGGACAGGGAATAGCGGGGGACACAGATACGCAGTATTTT	-	-	TRBJ2-3	TRBV7-9
CASSLGDPGLPHPDTQYF	TGTGCCAGCAGCTTAGGGGACCCCGGACTCCCCCATCCAGATACGCAGTATTTT	many	-	TRBJ2-3	TRBV7-2
CASWDLAKNIQYF	TGTGCCAGCTGGGACTTAGCCAAAAACATTCAGTACTTC	many	-	TRBJ2-4	TRBV2
CASSLAPQRGPYEQYF	TGCGCCAGCAGCTTGGCCCCCCAGCGGGGGCCCTACGAGCAGTACTTC	-	TRBD2	TRBJ2-7	TRBV5-1
CASRPGTEKLFF	TGTGCCAGCAGACCCGGGACAGAGAAGCTGTTTTTT	-	TRBD1	TRBJ1-4	TRBV28
CASSLVASNTDTQYF	TGTGCCAGCAGCTTAGTAGCGAGTAACACAGATACGCAGTATTTT	many	-	TRBJ2-3	TRBV7-2
CAWSPRYNEQFF	TGTGCCTGGAGTCCCAGATACAATGAGCAGTTCTTC	many	-	TRBJ2-1	TRBV30
CASSLGSAGDPYEQYF	TGTGCCAGCAGCTTAGGTTCGGCAGGAGACCCCTACGAGCAGTACTTC	many	-	TRBJ2-7	TRBV7-2
CASSVDPVSGNTIYF	TGTGCCAGCAGCGTAGATCCAGTCTCTGGAAACACCATATATTTT	few	-	TRBJ1-3	TRBV9
CASSRTAIGLAPDEQYF	TGTGCCAGCAGTCGGACAGCGATCGGACTAGCCCCCGACGAGCAGTACTTC	-	TRBD2	TRBJ2-7	TRBV2
CASSQEGQGRLTEAFF	TGTGCCAGCAGCCAAGAAGGGCAGGGGAGGCTGACTGAAGCTTTCTTT	many	-	TRBJ1-1	TRBV3-1
CASSDSQSSYNSPLHF	TGCGCCAGCAGCGACTCCCAGAGCTCCTATAATTCACCCCTCCACTTT	once	-	TRBJ1-6	TRBV5-1
CASRPMGLAPNGEQFF	TGTGCCAGCAGGCCTATGGGACTAGCGCCCAACGGTGAGCAGTTCTTC	many	TRBD2	TRBJ2-1	TRBV12-3/TRBV12-4
CAISGIAGGTDTQYF	TGTGCCATCAGTGGTATAGCGGGAGGGACAGATACGCAGTATTTT	-	TRBD2	TRBJ2-3	TRBV10-3
CASSSLGPGQSEQYF	TGTGCCAGCAGCTCCCTTGGGCCGGGGCAGTCAGAGCAGTACTTC	few	-	TRBJ2-7	TRBV7-3
CAISEFTTSSGEQFF	TGTGCCATCAGTGAGTTCACAACTAGCTCGGGGGAGCAGTTCTTC	few	-	TRBJ2-1	TRBV10-3
CSVWTSGAYNEQFF	TGCAGCGTCTGGACTAGCGGAGCCTACAATGAGCAGTTCTTC	few	TRBD2	TRBJ2-1	TRBV29-1
CASSLAAGGPSYNEQFF	TGTGCCAGCAGCTTAGCGGCGGGAGGGCCCTCCTACAATGAGCAGTTCTTC	many	TRBD2	TRBJ2-1	TRBV7-8
CASSVGDTEAFF	TGTGCCAGCAGCGTAGGCGACACTGAAGCTTTCTTT	many	-	TRBJ1-1	TRBV9
CASSLNSDTGELFF	TGTGCCAGCAGCTTAAACAGTGACACCGGGGAGCTGTTTTTT	few	-	TRBJ2-2	TRBV7-3
CAREREDHQSTDTQYF	TGTGCCCGGGAGCGGGAGGACCACCAGAGCACAGATACGCAGTATTTT	many	TRBD2	TRBJ2-3	TRBV2
CASSFKSGGWAQYF	TGTGCCAGCAGTTTTAAGTCAGGTGGTTGGGCCCAGTACTTC	-	-	TRBJ2-5	TRBV27
CASSHASGRYIQYF	TGTGCCAGCAGCCACGCTAGCGGGAGGTACATTCAGTACTTC	-	TRBD2	TRBJ2-4	TRBV11-1
CASSPVRGGSQETQYF	TGTGCCAGCAGCCCCGTCCGCGGCGGTAGCCAAGAGACCCAGTACTTC	many	-	TRBJ2-5	TRBV7-3
CASSYFSVYGDTQYF	TGTGCCAGCAGTTATTTCTCAGTATACGGGGATACGCAGTATTTT	many	-	TRBJ2-3	TRBV6-2/TRBV6-3
CASSEHRESHGYTF	TGTGCCAGCAGTGAACACCGGGAGTCCCATGGCTACACCTTC	few	-	TRBJ1-2	TRBV25-1
CSAEDRENNEQFF	TGCAGTGCCGAGGACAGGGAAAACAATGAGCAGTTCTTC	many	TRBD1	TRBJ2-1	TRBV20-1
CSVEVGYGYTF	TGCAGCGTTGAGGTCGGCTATGGCTACACCTTC	-	-	TRBJ1-2	TRBV29-1
CAAANRSYQETQYF	TGTGCCGCCGCCAACAGGTCGTACCAAGAGACCCAGTACTTC	-	-	TRBJ2-5	TRBV24-1
CASSPQGAYEQYF	TGTGCCAGCAGTCCACAGGGGGCCTACGAGCAGTACTTC	many	TRBD1	TRBJ2-7	TRBV25-1
CSVRVRPNEQYF	TGCAGCGTACGCGTCCGGCCCAACGAGCAGTACTTC	-	-	TRBJ2-7	TRBV29-1
CSARDFTGMTSSYEQYF	TGCAGTGCTAGAGACTTCACCGGGATGACAAGCTCCTACGAGCAGTACTTC	many	-	TRBJ2-7	TRBV20-1
CSARGRSGNTIYF	TGCAGTGCTAGGGGACGCTCTGGAAACACCATATATTTT	-	-	TRBJ1-3	TRBV20-1
CASGKQGSHTEAFF	TGTGCCAGCGGCAAACAGGGTTCGCACACTGAAGCTTTCTTT	many	-	TRBJ1-1	TRBV2
CASSQVAKLEAFF	TGTGCCAGCAGCCAAGTGGCGAAGCTCGAAGCTTTCTTT	many	-	TRBJ1-1	TRBV3-1
CASNEREGLYEQYF	TGTGCCAGCAACGAGCGGGAGGGCCTCTACGAGCAGTACTTC	few	TRBD2	TRBJ2-7	TRBV7-9
CASNQDRALYEQYF	TGTGCCAGCAATCAGGACAGGGCTCTCTACGAGCAGTACTTC	many	TRBD1	TRBJ2-7	TRBV2
CATSAISGTGVYNEQFF	TGTGCCACCAGTGCCATCTCCGGGACAGGGGTCTACAATGAGCAGTTCTTC	many	TRBD1	TRBJ2-1	TRBV24-1
CASSQTSAAGELFF	TGCGCCAGCAGCCAGACTAGCGCGGCCGGGGAGCTGTTTTTT	few	TRBD2	TRBJ2-2	TRBV5-1
CSARDVAIQTYEQYF	TGCAGTGCCCGCGACGTAGCGATTCAGACCTACGAGCAGTACTTC	many	-	TRBJ2-7	TRBV20-1
CSARLAGGRNEQFF	TGCAGTGCAAGACTAGCGGGAGGTAGGAATGAGCAGTTCTTC	many	TRBD2	TRBJ2-1	TRBV20-1
CSATDSGVYNEQFF	TGCAGTGCTACGGACTCGGGAGTTTACAATGAGCAGTTCTTC	many	-	TRBJ2-1	TRBV20-1
CASSADRGLNTEAFF	TGTGCCAGCAGCGCCGACAGGGGGTTGAACACTGAAGCTTTCTTT	once	TRBD1	TRBJ1-1	TRBV7-3
CSARQHNNYGYTF	TGCAGTGCTAGACAACACAATAACTATGGCTACACCTTC	-	-	TRBJ1-2	TRBV20-1
CASSPPLAACEQYF	TGTGCCAGCAGTCCGCCGCTAGCGGCCTGCGAGCAGTACTTC	few	TRBD2	TRBJ2-7	TRBV28
CASSLAGQGGYEQYF	TGTGCCAGCAGTTTGGCGGGACAGGGTGGGTACGAGCAGTACTTC	-	TRBD1	TRBJ2-7	TRBV12-3/TRBV12-4
CASNPDSMNTEAFF	TGTGCCAGCAACCCGGACAGTATGAACACTGAAGCTTTCTTT	-	-	TRBJ1-1	TRBV28
CATSRDRLSARGYGYTF	TGTGCCACCAGCAGAGATCGTCTCTCCGCACGGGGATATGGCTACACCTTC	many	-	TRBJ1-2	TRBV15
CASSVMVDQPQHF	TGTGCCAGCAGTGTAATGGTCGATCAGCCCCAGCATTTT	many	-	TRBJ1-5	TRBV6-1